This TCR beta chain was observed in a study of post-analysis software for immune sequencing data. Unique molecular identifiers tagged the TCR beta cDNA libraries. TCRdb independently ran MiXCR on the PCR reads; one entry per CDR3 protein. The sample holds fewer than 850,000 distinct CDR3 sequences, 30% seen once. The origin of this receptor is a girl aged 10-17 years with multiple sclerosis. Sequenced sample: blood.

CDR3 in amino acids: CASSFDRFGELFF. CDR3 in DNA: TGCGCCAGCAGCTTCGACAGGTTCGGGGAGCTGTTTTTT. V usage is TRBV5-1 and J usage is TRBJ2-2; a possible D gene is TRBD1 (6 bases). Germline V gene sequence: CDR1 SGHRS, CDR2 YFSETQ. V lost 2 bases, J lost 7 bases, and 9 bases lay in between. This CDR3 is 13 amino acids long.